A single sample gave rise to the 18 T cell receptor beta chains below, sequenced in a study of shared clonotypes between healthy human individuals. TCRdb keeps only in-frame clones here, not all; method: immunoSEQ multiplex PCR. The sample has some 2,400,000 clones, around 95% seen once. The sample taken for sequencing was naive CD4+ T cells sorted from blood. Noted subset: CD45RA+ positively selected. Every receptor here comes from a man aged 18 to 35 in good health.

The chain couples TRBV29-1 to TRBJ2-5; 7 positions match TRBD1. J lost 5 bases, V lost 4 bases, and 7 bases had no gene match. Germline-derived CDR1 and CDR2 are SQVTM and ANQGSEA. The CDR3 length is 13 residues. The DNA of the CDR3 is TGCAGCGTTGTTAAGGGGGCAGGGGAGACCCAGTACTTC. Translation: CSVVKGAGETQYF.

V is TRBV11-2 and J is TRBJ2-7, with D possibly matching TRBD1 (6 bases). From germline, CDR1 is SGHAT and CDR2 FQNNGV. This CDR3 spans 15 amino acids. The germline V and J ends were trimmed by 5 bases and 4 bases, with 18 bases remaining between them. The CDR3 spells CASSPRLTGSYEQYF. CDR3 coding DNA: TGTGCCAGCAGCCCCCGTTTGACAGGATCTTACGAGCAGTACTTC.

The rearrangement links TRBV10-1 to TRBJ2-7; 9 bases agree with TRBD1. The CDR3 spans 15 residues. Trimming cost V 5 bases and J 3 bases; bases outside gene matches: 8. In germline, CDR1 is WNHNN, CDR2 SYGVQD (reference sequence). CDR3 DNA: TGCGCCAGCAGTTCCAGACGGACAGGGGTCTACGAGCAGTACTTC. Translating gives CASSSRRTGVYEQYF.

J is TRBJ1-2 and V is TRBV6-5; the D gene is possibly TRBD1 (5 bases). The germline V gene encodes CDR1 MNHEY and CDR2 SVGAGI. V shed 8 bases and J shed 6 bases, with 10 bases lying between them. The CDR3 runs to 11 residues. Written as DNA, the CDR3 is TGTGCCAGCCGCCGGGGCCATGGCTACACCTTC. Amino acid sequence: CASRRGHGYTF.

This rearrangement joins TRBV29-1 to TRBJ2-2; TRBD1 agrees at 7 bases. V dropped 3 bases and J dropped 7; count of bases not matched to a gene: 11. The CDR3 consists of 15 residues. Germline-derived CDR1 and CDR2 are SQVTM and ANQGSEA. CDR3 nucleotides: TGCAGCGTTGACCTGACAGGGAACGCCAGCGGGGAGCTGTTTTTT. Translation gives CSVDLTGNASGELFF.

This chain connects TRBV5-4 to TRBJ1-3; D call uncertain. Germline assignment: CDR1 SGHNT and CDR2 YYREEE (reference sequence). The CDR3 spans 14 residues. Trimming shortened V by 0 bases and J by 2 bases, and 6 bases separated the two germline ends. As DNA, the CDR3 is TGTGCCAGCAGCTTGGCCGGCCCTGGAAACACCATATATTTT. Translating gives CASSLAGPGNTIYF.

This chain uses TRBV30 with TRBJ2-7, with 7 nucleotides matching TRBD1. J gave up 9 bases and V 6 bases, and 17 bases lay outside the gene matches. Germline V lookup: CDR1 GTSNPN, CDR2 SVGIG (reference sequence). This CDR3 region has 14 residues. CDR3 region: CACLLRGGSLSQYF. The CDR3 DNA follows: TGTGCCTGCCTCCTACGAGGGGGCAGTCTCTCGCAGTACTTC.

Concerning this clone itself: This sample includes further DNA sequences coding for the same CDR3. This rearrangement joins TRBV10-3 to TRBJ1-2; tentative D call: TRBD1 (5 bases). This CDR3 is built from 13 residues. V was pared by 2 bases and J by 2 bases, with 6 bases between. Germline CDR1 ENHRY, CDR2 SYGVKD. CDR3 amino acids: CAISEGGNYGYTF. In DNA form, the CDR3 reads TGTGCCATCAGTGAGGGGGGGAACTATGGCTACACCTTC.

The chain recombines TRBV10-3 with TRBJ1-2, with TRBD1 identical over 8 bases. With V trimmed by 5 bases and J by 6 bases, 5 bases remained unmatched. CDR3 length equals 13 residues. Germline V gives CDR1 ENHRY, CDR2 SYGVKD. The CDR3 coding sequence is TGTGCCATCAGTTACAGGGGACAGGATGGCTACACCTTC. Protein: CAISYRGQDGYTF.

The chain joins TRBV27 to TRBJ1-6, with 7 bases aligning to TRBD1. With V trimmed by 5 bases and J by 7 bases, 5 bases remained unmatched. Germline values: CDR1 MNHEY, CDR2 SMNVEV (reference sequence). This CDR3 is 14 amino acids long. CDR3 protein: CASSIGTENSPLHF. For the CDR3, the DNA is TGTGCCAGCAGTATTGGGACAGAAAATTCACCCCTCCACTTT.

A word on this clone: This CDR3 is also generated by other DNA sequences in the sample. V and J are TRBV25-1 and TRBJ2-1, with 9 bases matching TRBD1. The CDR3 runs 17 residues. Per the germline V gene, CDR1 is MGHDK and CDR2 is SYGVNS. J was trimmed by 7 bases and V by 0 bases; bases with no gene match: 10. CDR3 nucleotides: TGTGCCAGCAGTGAATACGTGGGACAGGGCCCCAATAATGAGCAGTTCTTC. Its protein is CASSEYVGQGPNNEQFF.

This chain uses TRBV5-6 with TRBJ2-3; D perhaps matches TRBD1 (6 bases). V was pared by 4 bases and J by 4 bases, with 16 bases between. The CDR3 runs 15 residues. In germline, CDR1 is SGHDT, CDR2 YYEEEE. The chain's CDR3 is CASSETGPLADTQYF. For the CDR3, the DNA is TGTGCCAGCAGCGAGACAGGACCCCTGGCAGATACGCAGTATTTT.

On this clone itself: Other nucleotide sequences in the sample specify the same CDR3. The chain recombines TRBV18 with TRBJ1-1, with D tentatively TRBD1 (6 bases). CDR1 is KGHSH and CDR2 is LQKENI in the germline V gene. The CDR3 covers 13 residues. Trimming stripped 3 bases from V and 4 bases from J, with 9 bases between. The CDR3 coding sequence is TGTGCCAGCTCACCTGGACAGAGCACTGAAGCTTTCTTT. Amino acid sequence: CASSPGQSTEAFF.

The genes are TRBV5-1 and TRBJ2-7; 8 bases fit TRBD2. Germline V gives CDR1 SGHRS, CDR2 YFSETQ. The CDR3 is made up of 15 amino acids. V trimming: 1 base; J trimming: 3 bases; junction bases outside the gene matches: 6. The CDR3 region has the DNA TGCGCCAGCAGCTTGACTAGCGGAGCTTACTACGAGCAGTACTTC. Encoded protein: CASSLTSGAYYEQYF. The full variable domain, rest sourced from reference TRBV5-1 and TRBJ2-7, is KAGVTQTPRYLIKTRGQQVTLSCSPISGHRSVSWYQQTPGQGLQFLFEYFSETQRNKGNFPGRFSGRQFSNSRSEMNVSTLELGDSALYLCASSLTSGAYYEQYFGPGTRLTVT.

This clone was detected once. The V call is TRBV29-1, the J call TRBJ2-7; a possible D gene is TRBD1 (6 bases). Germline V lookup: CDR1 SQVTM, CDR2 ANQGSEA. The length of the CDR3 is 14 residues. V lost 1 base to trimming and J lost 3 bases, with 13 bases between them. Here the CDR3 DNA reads TGCAGCGTTGAAGGACACAGGGTTCTCTACGAGCAGTACTTC. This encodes CSVEGHRVLYEQYF.

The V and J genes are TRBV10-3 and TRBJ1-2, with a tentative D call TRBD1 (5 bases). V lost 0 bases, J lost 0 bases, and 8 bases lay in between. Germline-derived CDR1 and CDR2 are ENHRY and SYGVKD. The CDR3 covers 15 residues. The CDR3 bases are TGTGCCATCAGTGAGTCAGGGGCCTCTAACTATGGCTACACCTTC. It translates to CAISESGASNYGYTF.

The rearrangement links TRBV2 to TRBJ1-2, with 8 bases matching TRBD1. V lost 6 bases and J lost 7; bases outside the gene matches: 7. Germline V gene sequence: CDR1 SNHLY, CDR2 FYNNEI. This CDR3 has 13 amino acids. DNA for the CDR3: TGTGCCAGCAGGCTCGACAGGGGAAGTGGCTACACCTTC. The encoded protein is CASRLDRGSGYTF.

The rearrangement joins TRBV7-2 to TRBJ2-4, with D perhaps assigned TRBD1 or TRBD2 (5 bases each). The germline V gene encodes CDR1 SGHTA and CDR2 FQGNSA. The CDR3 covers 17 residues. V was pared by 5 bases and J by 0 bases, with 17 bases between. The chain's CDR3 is CASSLTGTILAKNIQYF. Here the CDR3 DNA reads TGTGCCAGCAGCCTCACCGGGACGATCCTAGCCAAAAACATTCAGTACTTC.